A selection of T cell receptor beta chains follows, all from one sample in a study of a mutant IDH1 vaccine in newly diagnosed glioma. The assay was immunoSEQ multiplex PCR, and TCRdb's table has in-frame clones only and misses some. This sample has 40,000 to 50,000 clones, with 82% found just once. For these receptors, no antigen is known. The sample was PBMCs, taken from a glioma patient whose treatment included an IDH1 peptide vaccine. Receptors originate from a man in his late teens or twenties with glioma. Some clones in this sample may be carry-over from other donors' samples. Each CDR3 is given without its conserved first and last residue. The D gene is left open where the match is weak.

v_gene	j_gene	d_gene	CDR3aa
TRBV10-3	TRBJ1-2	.	AISDPGTLRGYT
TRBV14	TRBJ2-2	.	ASSQRGTGELF
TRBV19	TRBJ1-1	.	ASSLRGALGEAF
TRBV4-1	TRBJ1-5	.	ASSLAPGEPQH
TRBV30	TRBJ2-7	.	AWSPPLREYYEQY
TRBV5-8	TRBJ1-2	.	ASRTTNYGYT
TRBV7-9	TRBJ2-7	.	ASSLAVSYEQY
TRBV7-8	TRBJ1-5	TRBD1	ASSLIPGTGHQPQH
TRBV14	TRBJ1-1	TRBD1	ASSQYVPGQWKVNTEAF
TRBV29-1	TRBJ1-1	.	SVRGVVGTEAF
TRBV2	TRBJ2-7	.	ASVWDILTYEQY
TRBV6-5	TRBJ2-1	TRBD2	ASRRAGASYNEQF
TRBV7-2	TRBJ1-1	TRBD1	ASSPVTGGITEAF
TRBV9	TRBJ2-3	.	ASSVEGLQGTDTQY
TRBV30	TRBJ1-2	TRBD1	AADRGNGYT
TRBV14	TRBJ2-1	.	ASSQDLVRGLGQF
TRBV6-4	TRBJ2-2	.	ASSALSGNTGELF
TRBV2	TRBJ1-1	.	ASSVGDLNEAF
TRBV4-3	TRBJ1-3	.	ASSQDRGYGNTIY
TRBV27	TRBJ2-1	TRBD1	ASKPWPEGASEQF
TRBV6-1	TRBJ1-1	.	ASILGGRSF
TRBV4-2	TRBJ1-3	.	ASSQSPSGNTIY
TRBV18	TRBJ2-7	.	ASSPDRSGYEQY
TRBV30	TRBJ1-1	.	AWSPLAEAF
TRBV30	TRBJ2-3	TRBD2	AWSALAGGLTDTQY
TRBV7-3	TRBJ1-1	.	ASSLTGVPGEGTEAF
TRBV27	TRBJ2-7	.	ASSYGNPYEQY
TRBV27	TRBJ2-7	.	ASSSQPGGSGHEQY
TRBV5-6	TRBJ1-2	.	ASSLAADPYGYT
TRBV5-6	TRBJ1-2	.	ASSRQGRGGYT
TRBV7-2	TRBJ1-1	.	ASSLTSVNTEAF
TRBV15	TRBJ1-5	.	ATSSSRGNSNQPQH
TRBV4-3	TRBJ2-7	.	ASSQDVYKGPVPDEQY
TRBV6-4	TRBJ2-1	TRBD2	ASSDTSGSYNEQF
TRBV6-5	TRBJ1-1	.	ASSYGAARGAF
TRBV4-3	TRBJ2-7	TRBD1	ASSQVTGRREQY
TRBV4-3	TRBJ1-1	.	ASSLAWGIGVTEAF
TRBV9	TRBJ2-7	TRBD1	ASSATGQGHYEQY
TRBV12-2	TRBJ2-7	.	ASRRGGVSYEQY
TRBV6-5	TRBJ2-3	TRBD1	ASSAYRGRADTQY
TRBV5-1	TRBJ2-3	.	ASSLTGGHGQADTQY
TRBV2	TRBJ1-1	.	ASSPFGPNVGTEAF
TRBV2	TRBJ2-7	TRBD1	ATGQASSYEQY
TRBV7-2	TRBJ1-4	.	ASSLWAGAGAGGEKLF
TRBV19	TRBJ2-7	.	ASSWGSHYEQY
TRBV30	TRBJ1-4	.	AWGLGKLF
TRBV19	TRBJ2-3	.	ASSRPDVPSQY
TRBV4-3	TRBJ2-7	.	ASSQGPGDSYEQY
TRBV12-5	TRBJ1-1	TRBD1	ASGFELGQGDYTEAF
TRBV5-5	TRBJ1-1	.	ASSLGSSRNTEAF